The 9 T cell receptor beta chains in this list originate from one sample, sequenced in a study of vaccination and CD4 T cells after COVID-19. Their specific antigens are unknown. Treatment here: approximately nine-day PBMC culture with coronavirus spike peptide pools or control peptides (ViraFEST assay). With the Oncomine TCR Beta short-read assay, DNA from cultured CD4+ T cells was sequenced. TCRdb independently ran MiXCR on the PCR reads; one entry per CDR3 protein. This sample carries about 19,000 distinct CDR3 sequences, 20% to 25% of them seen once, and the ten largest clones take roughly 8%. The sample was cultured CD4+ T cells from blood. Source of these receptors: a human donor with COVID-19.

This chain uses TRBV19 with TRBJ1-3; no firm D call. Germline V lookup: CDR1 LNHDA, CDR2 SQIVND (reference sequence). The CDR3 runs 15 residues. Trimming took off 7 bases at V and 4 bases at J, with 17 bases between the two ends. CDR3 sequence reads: CASTVTDAKGNTIYF. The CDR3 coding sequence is TGTGCCAGTACCGTGACTGATGCAAAAGGAAACACCATATATTTT.

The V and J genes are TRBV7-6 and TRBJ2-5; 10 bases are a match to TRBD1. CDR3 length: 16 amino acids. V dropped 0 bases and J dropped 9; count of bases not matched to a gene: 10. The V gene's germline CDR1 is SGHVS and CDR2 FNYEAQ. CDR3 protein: CASSLALTGGQAAQYF. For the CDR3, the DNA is TGTGCCAGCAGCTTAGCGTTGACAGGGGGCCAGGCTGCCCAGTACTTC.

CDR3 sequence (DNA): TGCAGTGCCCCGCGGGGGAGGGACAGGGAATGGCGCGAGCAGTACTTC. It codes for CSAPRGRDREWREQYF. The V and J genes are TRBV20-1 and TRBJ2-7, with 9 bases matching TRBD1. The CDR3 runs to 16 residues. Germline CDR1 DFQATT, CDR2 SNEGSKA (reference sequence). J was trimmed by 6 bases and V by 6 bases; bases with no gene match: 18.

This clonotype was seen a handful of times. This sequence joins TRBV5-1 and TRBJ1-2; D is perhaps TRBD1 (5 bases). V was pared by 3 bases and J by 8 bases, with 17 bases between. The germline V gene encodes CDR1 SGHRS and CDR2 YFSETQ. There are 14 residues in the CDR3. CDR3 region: CASSSPDGAGGYTF. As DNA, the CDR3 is TGCGCCAGCAGCTCGCCGGACGGGGCGGGAGGCTACACCTTC.

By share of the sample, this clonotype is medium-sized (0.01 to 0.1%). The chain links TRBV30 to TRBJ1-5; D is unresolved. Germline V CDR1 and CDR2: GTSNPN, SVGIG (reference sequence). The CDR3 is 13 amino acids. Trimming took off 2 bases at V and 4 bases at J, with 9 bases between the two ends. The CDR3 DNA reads TGTGCCTGGAGTCCCAGCGCTAATCAGCCCCAGCATTTT. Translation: CAWSPSANQPQHF. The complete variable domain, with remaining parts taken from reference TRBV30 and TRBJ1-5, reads SQTIHQWPATLVQPVGSPLSLECTVEGTSNPNLYWYRQAAGRGLQLLFYSVGIGQISSEVPQNLSASRPQDRQFILSSKKLLLSDSGFYLCAWSPSANQPQHFGDGTRLSIL.

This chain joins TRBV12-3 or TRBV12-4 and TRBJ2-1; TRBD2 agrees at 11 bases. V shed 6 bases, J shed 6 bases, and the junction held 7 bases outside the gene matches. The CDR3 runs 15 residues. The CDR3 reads CASRGRLAGSNEQFF. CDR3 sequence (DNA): TGTGCCAGCAGGGGACGACTAGCGGGGTCCAATGAGCAGTTCTTC.

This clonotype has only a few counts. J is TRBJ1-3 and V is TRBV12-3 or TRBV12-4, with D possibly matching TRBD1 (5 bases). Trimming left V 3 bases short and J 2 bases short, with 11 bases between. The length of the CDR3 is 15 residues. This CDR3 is CASSFQGPPGNTIYF. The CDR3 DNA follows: TGTGCCAGCAGTTTCCAGGGACCCCCTGGAAACACCATATATTTT.

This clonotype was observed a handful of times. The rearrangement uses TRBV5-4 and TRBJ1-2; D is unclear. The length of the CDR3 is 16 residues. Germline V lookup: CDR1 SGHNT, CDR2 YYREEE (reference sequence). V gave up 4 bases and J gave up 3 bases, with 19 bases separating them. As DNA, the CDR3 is TGTGCCAGCAGCCCCGGGTGGCGGACGGGTGACTATGGCTACACCTTC. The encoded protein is CASSPGWRTGDYGYTF.

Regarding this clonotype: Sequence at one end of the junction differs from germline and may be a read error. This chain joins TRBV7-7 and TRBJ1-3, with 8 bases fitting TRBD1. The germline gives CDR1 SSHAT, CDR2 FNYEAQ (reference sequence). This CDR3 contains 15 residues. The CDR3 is CASSLGQGAGNTIYF. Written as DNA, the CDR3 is TGTGCTAGCAGCTTAGGACAGGGAGCTGGAAACACCATATATTTT.